The 5 T cell receptor beta chains listed next were all sequenced from one sample in a study of blood T cell repertoires in COVID-19. Generated by immunoSEQ multiplex PCR, the TCRdb table keeps only in-frame clones and is missing some. The table records approximately 200,000 clones, roughly nine tenths of them present only once. Source material: PBMCs or T cells enriched from blood (not recorded which). Receptor source: a woman aged 25 to 39 who had recovered from COVID-19.

This chain connects TRBV19 to TRBJ2-2; 11 nucleotides match TRBD1. Germline-derived CDR1 and CDR2 are LNHDA and SQIVND (reference sequence). V shed 6 bases and J 8 bases; nucleotides not matched to a gene: 8. This CDR3 has 15 residues. The CDR3 is CASRTGTGGRGELFF. CDR3 nucleotides: TGTGCCAGTAGGACCGGGACAGGGGGAAGGGGGGAGCTGTTTTTT.

The chain combines TRBV6-5 with TRBJ1-2, with a tentative D call TRBD1 (5 bases). V was shortened by 7 bases and J by 4 bases, with 13 bases between the two germline ends. CDR3 length equals 13 residues. Germline V gene lookup returns CDR1 MNHEY and CDR2 SVGAGI. The CDR3 here is CASTHGGLYGYTF. DNA for the CDR3: TGTGCCAGCACCCATGGGGGACTCTATGGCTACACCTTC.

The genes are TRBV5-1 and TRBJ2-2; a possible D gene is TRBD2 (5 bases). This CDR3 is 14 amino acids long. V was shortened by 7 bases and J by 3 bases, with 13 bases between the two germline ends. Germline-derived CDR1 and CDR2 are SGHRS and YFSETQ. This chain's CDR3 is CASGGSADTGELFF. The CDR3 bases are TGCGCCAGCGGAGGCAGCGCTGACACCGGGGAGCTGTTTTTT.

This clone was seen just once. This chain joins TRBV7-9 and TRBJ1-1; 9 nucleotides align to TRBD1. The CDR3 has 15 amino acids. J gave up 4 bases and V 4 bases, and 7 bases lay outside the gene matches. Germline V gene sequence: CDR1 SEHNR, CDR2 FQNEAQ (reference sequence). The CDR3 DNA reads as TGTGCCAGCAGCTCACAGGGGGCGGAGGTCACTGAAGCTTTCTTT. Its protein product is CASSSQGAEVTEAFF.

V and J are TRBV19 and TRBJ1-1, with TRBD1 identical over 7 bases. CDR1 LNHDA and CDR2 SQIVND come from the germline V gene (reference sequence). The V gene end was trimmed by 4 bases and the J gene end by 1 base; junction bases not matched to a gene: 9. This CDR3 contains 16 residues. The CDR3 DNA reads TGTGCCAGTAGTACGCGACAGGGAAGGGGGAACACTGAAGCTTTCTTT. Translation gives CASSTRQGRGNTEAFF. The complete variable domain, with remaining parts taken from reference TRBV19 and TRBJ1-1, reads DGGITQSPKYLFRKEGQNVTLSCEQNLNHDAMYWYRQDPGQGLRLIYYSQIVNDFQKGDIAEGYSVSREKKESFPLTVTSAQKNPTAFYLCASSTRQGRGNTEAFFGQGTRLTVV.